This T cell receptor (beta chain) was captured by sequencing in a study of shared clonotypes between healthy human individuals (dated by TCRdb to 2018 to 2021). Background for the entire study: A few men and two women, aged 18 to 49 years, made up the cohort. For each donor, CD4 naive and CD4 memory were each given three plates, CD8 naive was given two plates, and CD8 memory was given one plate. The study deeply sequenced blood TCR repertoires of about 5 healthy adults to estimate repertoire size and the extent of clonotype sharing between individuals. Libraries were prepared and TCR repertoires were sequenced by different laboratories using diverse techniques, in order to increase sequencing depth and limit assay-specific biases. Between about 0.9 and 9 billion PBMCs per donor were obtained by leukapheresis.

TCR CDR3 regions were amplified from genomic DNA by multiplex PCR using the deep immunoSEQ assay. For each cell subset, the extracted genomic DNA was distributed evenly across all wells of several immunoSEQ 96-well plates, and each plate served as one replicate. For sorted subsets, each replicate PCR was loaded with roughly 190 ng genomic DNA, equivalent to about 30,000 T cell genomes. The purified libraries were quantified using a Qubit 3.0 fluorometer, sized with a Bioanalyzer 2100, and then quantified again using the KAPA Library Quantification kit. Every immunoSEQ 96-well plate was sequenced on a separate single-read 150-cycle Illumina NextSeq 550 flow cell. Processing in the source paper ran as follows. Because the immunoSEQ output included only junctional sequences and no quality scores, the filtering could not be the same as the filtering used for full-length reads. To assign V/J genes and CDR3, sequences were annotated using PyIR, a Python wrapper for IgBLAST v1.9, with IMGT germline references. Reads were filtered out if the reads had weak V/J assignments (E-value above 1e-6), no CDR3, stop codons, out-of-frame junctions, or ambiguous translated residues. V3J clonotypes were defined as sequences sharing an identical inferred V gene, J gene, and CDR3 amino acid sequence. Percentage overlap between repertoires was calculated by dividing the number of shared unique clonotypes by the size of the smaller repertoire. Richness of each repertoire was evaluated using RTK rarefaction, the Chao1 estimator, and Recon v2.1 estimates of unobserved clonotypes. For all TCRbeta clonotypes obtained by the gDNA method from several donors, generation probabilities were computed with OLGA. TCRdb retrieved this table from immuneACCESS and kept in-frame rearrangements only. Not all clones are present; in checked studies, unresolved V genes account for under half, and no reason is known for the remainder. That table supplies the V and J calls and clone size; D and trimming were determined from the DNA. The sample has 2 million or so clones on record, about 95% of them singletons. The leading ten clones occupy 1% to 1.3% of the sample.

Study-level results and caveats: Only blood was sampled, and tissue TCR repertoires likely differ from those in blood. Because the study included a small number of donors, the genetic and exposure-history diversity represented was limited. Naive subsets generally had larger estimated clonotype richness than memory subsets did. Pairwise subsampling led to the expectation that sequencing depth would affect the degree of clonotype sharing among donors. When a few donors were compared, the shared fraction of clonotypes was around 5% for naive CD4, 3.5% to 4% for naive CD8, 2.3% for memory CD4, and 0.3% to 0.5% for memory CD8. Incomplete sequencing was indicated by rarefaction of sorted-subset datasets, despite the large sequencing depth. Compared with non-shared clonotypes, the clonotypes found in all four sorted-subset donors had higher generation probabilities.

For the CD8 naive samples, CD45RO-negative cells were positively selected for CCR7, yielding a CD45RA+CCR7+ population from which TemRA cells were excluded. Healthy HIV-negative adults with no recently reported acute infections or vaccinations were included as donors. Every donor was a Caucasian adult residing in Nashville, Tennessee, USA. Blood was collected by leukapheresis, and PBMCs were isolated by Ficoll-Histopaque density gradient centrifugation and then cryopreserved in liquid nitrogen vapor phase. Analytical flow cytometry was used to check the purity and quantity of every magnetically sorted T cell population. From each sorted fraction, genomic DNA was isolated and quantified by UV absorbance on a Nanodrop 2000c. As regards this clone: The specificity of this receptor is unknown. Base qualities were left out, and no much larger clone turns up one base away. Other DNA sequences of this sample code for an identical CDR3.

From the cysteine up to the phenylalanine, the CDR3 has a length of 14 residues. The CDR3 DNA has 42 bases and is translated from base 1. Per the germline V gene (reference sequence), LNHDA is the CDR1 and SQIVND is the CDR2. V and J are truncated by 0 bases and 7 bases respectively, leaving an intervening sequence of 10 bases. Sequenced sample: naive CD8+ T cells sorted from blood. This specimen's cell subset or site label, interpreted: CD45RA+CCR7+. The clonotype originates from a man younger than 30 in good health. Recombination linked TRBV19 to TRBJ2-1; the D gene is perhaps TRBD2, from 5 matching bases. The DNA reads TGTGCCAGTAGTATAGACCTCGAGGGAAATGAGCAGTTCTTC. This gives the protein CASSIDLEGNEQFF. The full variable domain, completed from the reference TRBV19 and TRBJ2-1 proteins outside the CDR3, reads DGGITQSPKYLFRKEGQNVTLSCEQNLNHDAMYWYRQDPGQGLRLIYYSQIVNDFQKGDIAEGYSVSREKKESFPLTVTSAQKNPTAFYLCASSIDLEGNEQFFGPGTRLTVL.